Presented here are 11 T cell receptor beta chains from one specimen sequenced in a study of blood T cell repertoires in COVID-19 (dated by TCRdb to the early 2020s). The library relied on the immunoSEQ multiplex PCR assay. This immuneACCESS table, as held by TCRdb, lists in-frame sequences with V and J called but not all clones. Of the missing ones, under half trace to an unresolved V gene in checked studies; the others have no known cause. The sample contains tens of thousands of clones, about 88% of them found a single time. About 22% of the sample belongs to the ten largest clones. What was sequenced was peripheral blood. These TCRs come from a woman aged 45-65 years with active or convalescent COVID-19.

Only a few counts were recorded for this clone. The V gene is TRBV6-1, the J gene TRBJ1-5; D might be TRBD1 (6 bases). The CDR3 sequence is 15 residues long. Trimming removed 2 bases at V and 4 bases at J, with 12 bases between. Germline V gives CDR1 MNHNS, CDR2 SASEGT. CDR3 sequence reads: CASSEPRGGNQPQHF. The CDR3, as DNA: TGTGCCAGCAGTGAACCCAGGGGCGGTAATCAGCCCCAGCATTTT.

This clone was recorded once. This chain uses TRBV19 with TRBJ2-1; the match to TRBD2 covers 16 bases. CDR1 and CDR2 from the germline V gene are LNHDA and SQIVND (reference sequence). V was pared by 3 bases and J by 7 bases, with 3 bases of the junction left unmatched. The CDR3 has 16 amino acids. CDR3: CASSMGTSGRGNEQFF. The CDR3 DNA reads as TGTGCCAGTAGTATGGGGACTAGCGGGAGGGGAAATGAGCAGTTCTTC.

The J gene is TRBJ2-2, the V gene TRBV28; 8 bases agree with TRBD1. Germline CDR1 reads MDHEN; CDR2 reads SYDVKM. J lost 2 bases, V lost 4 bases, and 6 bases had no gene match. This CDR3 comprises 16 residues. As DNA, the CDR3 is TGTGCCAGCAGTTCAGCAGGGGGCATAAACACCGGGGAGCTGTTTTTT. It yields the protein CASSSAGGINTGELFF.

The J gene is TRBJ1-1, the V gene TRBV2; TRBD1 matches 7 bases. The CDR3 covers 15 residues. With 2 bases clipped from V and 4 bases from J, the junction kept 7 bases outside the gene matches. Germline assignment: CDR1 SNHLY and CDR2 FYNNEI. The CDR3 region is CASSEHRGRGTEAFF. The DNA of the CDR3 is TGTGCCAGCAGTGAACACAGGGGCAGGGGCACTGAAGCTTTCTTT.

The V call is TRBV5-4, the J call TRBJ2-1; 8 bases fit TRBD1. The length of the CDR3 is 17 residues. Trimming cost V 2 bases and J 1 base; bases outside gene matches: 8. Germline-derived CDR1 and CDR2 are SGHNT and YYREEE (reference sequence). The CDR3 DNA is TGTGCCAGCAGCTTCGGGACAGGCCGATCTTCCTACAATGAGCAGTTCTTC. Encoded protein: CASSFGTGRSSYNEQFF. Based on the CDR3 plus reference TRBV5-4 and TRBJ2-1, the full variable domain is ETGVTQSPTHLIKTRGQQVTLRCSSQSGHNTVSWYQQALGQGPQFIFQYYREEENGRGNFPPRFSGLQFPNYSSELNVNALELDDSALYLCASSFGTGRSSYNEQFFGPGTRLTVL.

The chain joins TRBV19 to TRBJ2-7, with TRBD1 matching over 10 bases. CDR3 length: 15 amino acids. The V gene's germline CDR1 is LNHDA and CDR2 SQIVND (reference sequence). V shed 10 bases, J shed 4 bases, and the junction held 13 bases outside the gene matches. The CDR3 nucleotides are TGTGCCACTTTCGGGCTGGGACAGGGGAGATACGAGCAGTACTTC. Its translation is CATFGLGQGRYEQYF.

The chain recombines TRBV19 with TRBJ1-1, with a weak D call TRBD1 (6 bases). Germline CDR1 reads LNHDA; CDR2 reads SQIVND (reference sequence). Trimming shortened V by 5 bases and J by 4 bases, and 11 bases separated the two germline ends. CDR3 size: 13 residues. The CDR3 sequence is CASSVLGATEAFF. The CDR3 DNA is TGTGCCAGTAGTGTGCTGGGGGCCACTGAAGCTTTCTTT. Drawing the rest from reference TRBV19 and TRBJ1-1, the complete variable domain is DGGITQSPKYLFRKEGQNVTLSCEQNLNHDAMYWYRQDPGQGLRLIYYSQIVNDFQKGDIAEGYSVSREKKESFPLTVTSAQKNPTAFYLCASSVLGATEAFFGQGTRLTVV.

The chain employs TRBV6-1 and TRBJ1-1; tentative D call: TRBD1 (5 bases). Germline V gene sequence: CDR1 MNHNS, CDR2 SASEGT. CDR3 length: 13 residues. V was cut by 1 base and J by 4 bases, with 7 bases left in between. The CDR3 loop is CASSEVGGTEAFF. The CDR3 DNA follows: TGTGCCAGCAGTGAAGTGGGGGGCACTGAAGCTTTCTTT.

The CDR3 DNA reads TGTGCCAGCAGCTCAACCGGGACTAGCGGGTACACAGATACGCAGTATTTT. Protein product: CASSSTGTSGYTDTQYF. The rearrangement joins TRBV5-4 to TRBJ2-3, with 12 bases that match TRBD2. The germline V gene has CDR1 SGHNT and CDR2 YYREEE (reference sequence). V lost 3 bases and J lost 2; bases outside the gene matches: 7. The CDR3 loop spans 17 amino acids.

This chain joins TRBV5-8 and TRBJ1-2, with a tentative D call TRBD1 (6 bases). CDR3 length: 13 residues. Germline V lookup: CDR1 SGHTS, CDR2 YDEGEE. V lost 4 bases and J lost 7, with 14 bases in between. The CDR3 region has the DNA TGTGCCAGCAGCCCCAGGGGCCAGGGTGGCTACACCTTC. Translation gives CASSPRGQGGYTF.

The rearrangement links TRBV11-3 to TRBJ2-1, with 8 bases fitting TRBD1. CDR1 SGHNT and CDR2 YENEEA come from the germline V gene. This CDR3 spans 15 amino acids. The V segment lost 1 base and the J segment 5 bases; nucleotides outside the gene matches: 4. CDR3 nucleotides: TGTGCCAGCAGCTTAGGACAGGGGTCAAACAATGAGCAGTTCTTC. This gives the protein CASSLGQGSNNEQFF.